Following are 3 T cell receptor beta chains from one sample sequenced in a study of technical replicates of blood from a handful of donors. Some clones are missing from TCRdb's copy, which holds only in-frame ones; the method was immunoSEQ multiplex PCR. This sample carries more than 90,000 clones, approximately 94% of them seen once, and the ten largest clones take over 0.2%. The sequencing input was T cells isolated from PBMCs. The receptors were sampled from a human donor in good health.

The V and J genes are TRBV4-1 and TRBJ2-1; 12 bases are a match to TRBD2. V dropped 1 base and J dropped 10; count of bases not matched to a gene: 2. This CDR3 has 14 residues. Germline CDR1 and CDR2: MGHRA and YSYEKL. CDR3 nucleotides: TGCGCCAGCAGCCAAGCTAGCGGGGGGGTGGAGCAGTTCTTC. Residues: CASSQASGGVEQFF.

The CDR3 is CASSQEAQGAGYTF. DNA for the CDR3: TGCGCCAGCAGCCAAGAAGCACAGGGGGCGGGCTACACCTTC. The chain carries TRBV4-1 and TRBJ1-2; TRBD1 matches 9 bases. The CDR3 runs to 14 residues. Germline values: CDR1 MGHRA, CDR2 YSYEKL. V shed 0 bases and J 8 bases; nucleotides not matched to a gene: 4.

This clone was observed a single time. This chain connects TRBV15 to TRBJ2-7; 9 bases are shared with TRBD1. The V segment lost 5 bases and the J segment 10 bases; nucleotides outside the gene matches: 9. This CDR3 is 13 amino acids long. CDR1 LNHNV and CDR2 YYDKDF come from the germline V gene (reference sequence). The CDR3 here is CATSQLRDRAQYF. The CDR3 DNA reads as TGTGCCACCAGCCAACTCCGGGACAGGGCACAGTACTTC. The full variable domain, its missing parts supplied by reference TRBV15 and TRBJ2-7, is DAMVIQNPRYQVTQFGKPVTLSCSQTLNHNVMYWYQQKSSQAPKLLFHYYDKDFNNEADTPDNFQSRRPNTSFCFLDIRSPGLGDTAMYLCATSQLRDRAQYFGPGTRLTVT.